The rows below give T cell receptor beta chains drawn from one sample of a study of neurological immune-mediated disorders. From the 5' RACE reads, TCRdb called clonotypes with MiXCR, one entry per CDR3 protein. The repertoire holds more than 35,000 distinct CDR3 sequences, with just over 3% as singletons. Material: PBMCs. The receptors come from a woman aged 45-65 years with multiple sclerosis. The CDR3 runs from the conserved cysteine through the conserved F or W. Each record gives: J gene, D gene, V gene, clone size, CDR3 protein, CDR3 DNA. D genes are given only for firm matches. Not all rows give a size; the values are once, few, many and, for expanded clones, a class.

J: TRBJ2-4; D: NA; V: TRBV20-1; size: many; CDR3: CSASPLKNIQYF; DNA: TGCAGTGCTAGTCCCCTAAAAAACATTCAGTACTTC
J: TRBJ1-1; D: NA; V: TRBV11-1; size: many; CDR3: CASSLSQGRNTEAFF; DNA: TGTGCCAGCAGCTTATCTCAGGGTCGGAACACTGAAGCTTTCTTT
J: TRBJ2-3; D: NA; V: TRBV11-2; size: many; CDR3: CASGFLATDTQYF; DNA: TGTGCCAGCGGATTTCTAGCCACAGATACGCAGTATTTT
J: TRBJ1-2; D: TRBD1; V: TRBV5-1; size: many; CDR3: CASSLTPDRVDGYTF; DNA: TGCGCCAGCAGCTTAACTCCCGACAGGGTGGATGGCTACACCTTC
J: TRBJ1-1; D: NA; V: TRBV5-1; size: many; CDR3: CASFSDLSTEAFF; DNA: TGCGCCAGTTTCAGTGACTTGAGCACTGAAGCTTTCTTT
J: TRBJ1-3; D: NA; V: TRBV20-1; size: NA; CDR3: CSARGKSAGNTIYF; DNA: TGCAGTGCTAGGGGGAAGAGCGCCGGAAACACCATATATTTT
J: TRBJ2-7; D: TRBD2; V: TRBV9; size: many; CDR3: CASSVTNWGAGGPYEQYF; DNA: TGTGCCAGCAGCGTTACCAATTGGGGCGCGGGAGGGCCCTACGAGCAGTACTTC
J: TRBJ2-1; D: TRBD2; V: TRBV20-1; size: many; CDR3: CSARDAFRGRMGDEQFF; DNA: TGCAGTGCTAGAGATGCCTTTCGCGGGAGAATGGGCGATGAGCAGTTCTTC
J: TRBJ2-1; D: TRBD2; V: TRBV2; size: many; CDR3: CASSPRTSGVNEQFF; DNA: TGTGCCAGCAGCCCAAGGACTAGCGGGGTCAATGAGCAGTTCTTC
J: TRBJ2-5; D: TRBD2; V: TRBV5-1; size: many; CDR3: CASSLVLAGETQYF; DNA: TGCGCCAGCAGCTTGGTACTAGCGGGAGAGACCCAGTACTTC
J: TRBJ2-7; D: NA; V: TRBV7-2; size: many; CDR3: CASSLSGAGYEQYF; DNA: TGTGCCAGCAGCTTATCGGGTGCGGGGTACGAGCAGTACTTC
J: TRBJ2-3; D: NA; V: TRBV7-9; size: many; CDR3: CASSLVLGDTQYF; DNA: TGTGCCAGCAGCTTAGTATTAGGAGATACGCAGTATTTT
J: TRBJ2-5; D: TRBD2; V: TRBV20-1; size: many; CDR3: CSARKSGRAQETQYF; DNA: TGCAGTGCTAGAAAAAGCGGGAGGGCCCAAGAGACCCAGTACTTC
J: TRBJ1-1; D: TRBD1; V: TRBV15; size: many; CDR3: CATSRRQGASSEAFF; DNA: TGTGCCACCAGCAGAAGACAGGGGGCGTCTTCTGAAGCTTTCTTT
J: TRBJ1-1; D: TRBD1; V: TRBV15; size: many; CDR3: CATSREDRYTEAFF; DNA: TGTGCCACCAGCAGAGAGGACAGGTACACTGAAGCTTTCTTT
J: TRBJ2-7; D: NA; V: TRBV11-2; size: many; CDR3: CASSLGSAVDYEQYF; DNA: TGTGCCAGCAGCTTAGGTTCCGCGGTTGACTACGAGCAGTACTTC
J: TRBJ1-6; D: TRBD1; V: TRBV28; size: many; CDR3: CASRGQSPNSPLHF; DNA: TGTGCCAGCAGGGGACAGAGTCCCAATTCACCCCTCCACTTT
J: TRBJ2-7; D: NA; V: TRBV5-1; size: many; CDR3: CASSLKLSSYEQYF; DNA: TGCGCCAGCAGCTTGAAGCTGAGCTCCTACGAGCAGTACTTC
J: TRBJ2-1; D: TRBD2; V: TRBV11-2; size: many; CDR3: CASSPLTSGRNEQFF; DNA: TGTGCCAGCAGCCCGCTGACTAGCGGGCGCAATGAGCAGTTCTTC
J: TRBJ2-5; D: TRBD2; V: TRBV11-2; size: many; CDR3: CASSPRVAGQETQYF; DNA: TGTGCCAGCAGCCCCCGGGTAGCGGGTCAAGAGACCCAGTACTTC
J: TRBJ1-1; D: NA; V: TRBV3-1; size: many; CDR3: CASSSKLWGTEAFF; DNA: TGTGCCAGCAGCTCCAAGTTATGGGGAACTGAAGCTTTCTTT
J: TRBJ2-7; D: NA; V: TRBV6-6; size: many; CDR3: CASSPNVGPVNPYEQYF; DNA: NA
J: TRBJ2-7; D: NA; V: TRBV7-2; size: many; CDR3: CASSHRSGSYEQYF; DNA: TGTGCCAGCAGCCACAGAAGCGGGTCCTACGAGCAGTACTTC
J: TRBJ2-1; D: TRBD2; V: TRBV7-2; size: many; CDR3: CASSKGLALYNEQFF; DNA: TGTGCCAGCAGCAAGGGACTAGCGCTCTACAATGAGCAGTTCTTC
J: TRBJ2-3; D: TRBD2; V: TRBV20-1; size: many; CDR3: CSARETSGGYGDTQYF; DNA: TGCAGTGCTAGAGAGACTAGCGGGGGTTATGGAGATACGCAGTATTTT
J: TRBJ2-3; D: NA; V: TRBV7-9; size: many; CDR3: CASSLEAVDTQYF; DNA: TGTGCCAGCAGCTTAGAAGCGGTAGATACGCAGTATTTT
J: TRBJ2-5; D: NA; V: TRBV11-1; size: many; CDR3: CASSTRGLWETQYF; DNA: TGTGCCAGCAGCACACGGGGACTCTGGGAGACCCAGTACTTC
J: TRBJ1-1; D: NA; V: TRBV5-1; size: many; CDR3: CASSFDGRDTEAFF; DNA: TGCGCCAGCAGCTTCGACGGGAGGGACACTGAAGCTTTCTTT
J: TRBJ2-4; D: TRBD2; V: TRBV5-1; size: many; CDR3: CASSLSLAGDGKEAKNIQYF; DNA: TGCGCCAGCAGCTTGAGTCTAGCGGGAGACGGGAAGGAGGCCAAAAACATTCAGTACTTC
J: TRBJ1-1; D: NA; V: TRBV12-3/TRBV12-4; size: many; CDR3: CASSLQGFHTEAFF; DNA: TGTGCCAGCAGTTTGCAGGGATTCCACACTGAAGCTTTCTTT
J: TRBJ2-3; D: NA; V: TRBV2; size: NA; CDR3: CASSGTTDKQYF; DNA: TGTGCCAGCAGTGGGACCACAGATAAGCAGTATTTT
J: TRBJ2-2; D: NA; V: TRBV6-6; size: many; CDR3: CASTRVGTPNTGELFF; DNA: TGTGCCAGCACCCGAGTCGGGACTCCGAACACCGGGGAGCTGTTTTTT
J: TRBJ1-2; D: NA; V: TRBV20-1; size: many; CDR3: CSAREGARYGYTF; DNA: TGCAGTGCTAGAGAGGGGGCGCGTTATGGCTACACCTTC
J: TRBJ1-3; D: NA; V: TRBV20-1; size: many; CDR3: CSARDQGHGNTIYF; DNA: TGCAGTGCTAGAGATCAGGGACATGGAAACACCATATATTTT
J: TRBJ1-2; D: NA; V: TRBV4-1; size: many; CDR3: CASSQVPSYGYTF; DNA: TGCGCCAGCAGCCAAGTACCCTCTTATGGCTACACCTTC
J: TRBJ2-6; D: TRBD1; V: TRBV6-6; size: many; CDR3: CASSYTPGQGVSGANVLTF; DNA: TGTGCCAGCAGTTACACTCCGGGACAGGGGGTCTCTGGGGCCAACGTCCTGACTTTC
J: TRBJ2-2; D: NA; V: TRBV5-1; size: many; CDR3: CASSLAGTTTGELFF; DNA: TGCGCCAGCAGCTTGGCCGGGACAACGACCGGGGAGCTGTTTTTT
J: TRBJ1-1; D: NA; V: TRBV6-6; size: many; CDR3: CASSIPGEITEAFF; DNA: TGTGCCAGCAGTATCCCGGGGGAGATCACTGAAGCTTTCTTT
J: TRBJ1-6; D: NA; V: TRBV5-1; size: many; CDR3: CASSLRSGANSPLHF; DNA: TGCGCCAGCAGCCTTCGGTCGGGGGCTAATTCACCCCTCCACTTT
J: TRBJ2-3; D: TRBD2; V: TRBV12-3/TRBV12-4; size: many; CDR3: CASSYSGSFADTQYF; DNA: TGTGCCAGCAGTTATAGCGGGAGTTTTGCAGATACGCAGTATTTT